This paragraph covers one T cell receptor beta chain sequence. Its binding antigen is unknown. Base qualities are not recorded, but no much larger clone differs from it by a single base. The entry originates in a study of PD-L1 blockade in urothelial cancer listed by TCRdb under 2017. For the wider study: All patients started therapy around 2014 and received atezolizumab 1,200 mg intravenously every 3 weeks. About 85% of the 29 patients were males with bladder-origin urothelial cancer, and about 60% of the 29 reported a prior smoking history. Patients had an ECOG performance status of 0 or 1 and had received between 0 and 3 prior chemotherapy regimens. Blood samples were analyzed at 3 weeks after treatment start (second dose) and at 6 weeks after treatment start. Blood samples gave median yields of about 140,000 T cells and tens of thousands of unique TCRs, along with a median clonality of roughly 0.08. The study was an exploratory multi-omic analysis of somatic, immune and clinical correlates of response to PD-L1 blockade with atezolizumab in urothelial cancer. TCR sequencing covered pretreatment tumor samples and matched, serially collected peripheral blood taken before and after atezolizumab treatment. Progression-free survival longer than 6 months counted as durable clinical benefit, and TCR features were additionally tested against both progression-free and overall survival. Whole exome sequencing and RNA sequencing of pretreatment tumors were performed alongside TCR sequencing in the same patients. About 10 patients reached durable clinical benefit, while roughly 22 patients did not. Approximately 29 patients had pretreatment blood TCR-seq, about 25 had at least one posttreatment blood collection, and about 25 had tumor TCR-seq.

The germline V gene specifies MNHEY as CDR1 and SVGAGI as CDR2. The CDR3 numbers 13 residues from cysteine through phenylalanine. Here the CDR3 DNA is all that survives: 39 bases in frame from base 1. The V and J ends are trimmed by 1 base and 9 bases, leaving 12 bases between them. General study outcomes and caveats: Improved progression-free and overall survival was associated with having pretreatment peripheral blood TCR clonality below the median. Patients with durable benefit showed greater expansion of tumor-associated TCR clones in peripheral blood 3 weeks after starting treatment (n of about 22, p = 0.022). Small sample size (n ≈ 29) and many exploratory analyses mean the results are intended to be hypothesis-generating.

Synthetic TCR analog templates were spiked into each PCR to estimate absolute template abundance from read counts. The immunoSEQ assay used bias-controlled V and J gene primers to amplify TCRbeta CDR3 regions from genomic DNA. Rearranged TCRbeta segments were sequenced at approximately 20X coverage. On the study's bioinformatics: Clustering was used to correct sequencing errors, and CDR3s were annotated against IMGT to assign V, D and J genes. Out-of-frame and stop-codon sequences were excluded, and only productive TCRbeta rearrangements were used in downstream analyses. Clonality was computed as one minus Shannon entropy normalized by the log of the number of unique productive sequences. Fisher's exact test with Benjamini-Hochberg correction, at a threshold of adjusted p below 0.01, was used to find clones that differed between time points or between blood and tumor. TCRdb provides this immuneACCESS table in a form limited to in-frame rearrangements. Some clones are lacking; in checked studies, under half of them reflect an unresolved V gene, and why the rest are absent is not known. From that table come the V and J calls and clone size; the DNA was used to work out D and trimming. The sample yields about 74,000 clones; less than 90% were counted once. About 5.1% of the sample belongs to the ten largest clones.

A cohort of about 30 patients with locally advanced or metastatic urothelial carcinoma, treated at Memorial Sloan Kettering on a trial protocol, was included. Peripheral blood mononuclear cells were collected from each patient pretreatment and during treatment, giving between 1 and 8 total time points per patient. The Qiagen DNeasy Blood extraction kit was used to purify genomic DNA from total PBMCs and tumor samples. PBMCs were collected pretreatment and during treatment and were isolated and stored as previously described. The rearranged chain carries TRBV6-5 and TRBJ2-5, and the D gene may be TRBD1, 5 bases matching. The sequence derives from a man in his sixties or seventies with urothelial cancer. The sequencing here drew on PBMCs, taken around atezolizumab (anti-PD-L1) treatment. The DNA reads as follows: TGTGCCAGCAGTTACTTCAGGGATTTCCCCCAGTACTTC. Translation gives CASSYFRDFPQYF.